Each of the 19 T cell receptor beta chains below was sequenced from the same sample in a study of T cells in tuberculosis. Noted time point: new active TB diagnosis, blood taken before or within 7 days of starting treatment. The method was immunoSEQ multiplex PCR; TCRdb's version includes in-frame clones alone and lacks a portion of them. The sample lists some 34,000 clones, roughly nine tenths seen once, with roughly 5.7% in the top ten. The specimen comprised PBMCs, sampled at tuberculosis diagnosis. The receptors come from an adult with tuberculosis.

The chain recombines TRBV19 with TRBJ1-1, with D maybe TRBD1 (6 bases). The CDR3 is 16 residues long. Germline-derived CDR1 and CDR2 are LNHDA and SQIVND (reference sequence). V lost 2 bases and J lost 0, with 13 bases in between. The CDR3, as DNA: TGTGCCAGTAGTATACGCGGACAGAACATGAACACTGAAGCTTTCTTT. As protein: CASSIRGQNMNTEAFF.

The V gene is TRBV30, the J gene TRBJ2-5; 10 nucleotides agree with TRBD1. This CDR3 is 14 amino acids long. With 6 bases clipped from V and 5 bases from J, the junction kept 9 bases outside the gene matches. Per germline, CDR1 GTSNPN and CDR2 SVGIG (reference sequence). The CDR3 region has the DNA TGTGCCTGTACAAGGGACAGGGGAATGGAGACCCAGTACTTC. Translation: CACTRDRGMETQYF.

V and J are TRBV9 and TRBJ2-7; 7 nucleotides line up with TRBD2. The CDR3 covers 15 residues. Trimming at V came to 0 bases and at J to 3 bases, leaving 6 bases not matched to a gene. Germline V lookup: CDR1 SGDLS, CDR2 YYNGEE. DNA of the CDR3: TGTGCCAGCAGCGTAGAGATGGGAGGGATCTACGAGCAGTACTTC. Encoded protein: CASSVEMGGIYEQYF. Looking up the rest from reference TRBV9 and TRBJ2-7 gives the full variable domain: DSGVTQTPKHLITATGQRVTLRCSPRSGDLSVYWYQQSLDQGLQFLIQYYNGEERAKGNILERFSAQQFPDLHSELNLSSLELGDSALYFCASSVEMGGIYEQYFGPGTRLTVT.

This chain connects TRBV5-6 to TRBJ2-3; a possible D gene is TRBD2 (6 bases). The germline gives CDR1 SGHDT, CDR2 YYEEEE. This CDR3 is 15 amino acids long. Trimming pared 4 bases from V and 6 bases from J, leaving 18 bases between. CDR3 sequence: CASSPVGSGADTQYF. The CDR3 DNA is TGTGCCAGCAGCCCCGTTGGTAGCGGTGCCGATACGCAGTATTTT. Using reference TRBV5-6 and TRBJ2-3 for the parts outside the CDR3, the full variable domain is DAGVTQSPTHLIKTRGQQVTLRCSPKSGHDTVSWYQQALGQGPQFIFQYYEEEERQRGNFPDRFSGHQFPNYSSELNVNALLLGDSALYLCASSPVGSGADTQYFGPGTRLTVL.

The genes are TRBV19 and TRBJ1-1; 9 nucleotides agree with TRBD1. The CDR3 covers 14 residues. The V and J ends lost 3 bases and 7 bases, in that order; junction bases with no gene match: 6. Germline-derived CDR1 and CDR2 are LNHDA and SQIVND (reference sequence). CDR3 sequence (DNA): TGTGCCAGTAGTATGGACAGGGGTTCGGGTGAAGCTTTCTTT. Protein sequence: CASSMDRGSGEAFF.

Here the CDR3 DNA reads TGTGCCAGCAGCACCCTGGAACGAGGGGGTGAAGCTTTCTTT. Translation gives CASSTLERGGEAFF. V usage is TRBV27 and J usage is TRBJ1-1, with D tentatively TRBD1 (6 bases). This CDR3 comprises 14 residues. Germline V CDR1 and CDR2: MNHEY, SMNVEV (reference sequence). V lost 6 bases, J lost 7 bases, and 18 bases lay in between.

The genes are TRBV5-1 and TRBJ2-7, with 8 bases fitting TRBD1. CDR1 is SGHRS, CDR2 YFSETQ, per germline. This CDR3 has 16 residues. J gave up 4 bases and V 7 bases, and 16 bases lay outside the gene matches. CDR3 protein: CASGPGGQGLLYEQYF. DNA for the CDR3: TGCGCCAGCGGGCCTGGCGGACAGGGACTTCTATACGAGCAGTACTTC.

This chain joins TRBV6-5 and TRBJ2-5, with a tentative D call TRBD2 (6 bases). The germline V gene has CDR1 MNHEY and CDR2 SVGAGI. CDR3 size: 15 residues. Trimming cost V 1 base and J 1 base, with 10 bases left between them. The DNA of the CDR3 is TGTGCCAGCAGTTACTACATGGGGGGCCAAGAGACCCAGTACTTC. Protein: CASSYYMGGQETQYF.

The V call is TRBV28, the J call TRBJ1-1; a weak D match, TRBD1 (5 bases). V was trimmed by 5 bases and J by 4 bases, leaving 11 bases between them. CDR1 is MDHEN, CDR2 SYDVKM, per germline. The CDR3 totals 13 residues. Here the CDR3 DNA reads TGTGCCAGCAGTGAGGCGGGGCGCACTGAAGCTTTCTTT. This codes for CASSEAGRTEAFF.

The CDR3 DNA sequence: TGTGCCAGCAGTGTAGAGAAATTCAACACTGAAGCTTTCTTT. It encodes CASSVEKFNTEAFF. The chain has TRBV2 and TRBJ1-1; D unclear. The germline V gene has CDR1 SNHLY and CDR2 FYNNEI. V lost 4 bases and J 2 bases, leaving 11 bases between the germline ends. The CDR3 totals 14 residues.

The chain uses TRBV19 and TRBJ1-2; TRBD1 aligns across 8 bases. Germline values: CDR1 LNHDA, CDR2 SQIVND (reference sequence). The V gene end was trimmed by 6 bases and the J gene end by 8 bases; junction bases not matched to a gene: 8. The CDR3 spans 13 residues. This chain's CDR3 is CASRSDRERGYTF. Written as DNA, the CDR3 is TGTGCCAGTAGATCGGACAGGGAAAGGGGCTACACCTTC.

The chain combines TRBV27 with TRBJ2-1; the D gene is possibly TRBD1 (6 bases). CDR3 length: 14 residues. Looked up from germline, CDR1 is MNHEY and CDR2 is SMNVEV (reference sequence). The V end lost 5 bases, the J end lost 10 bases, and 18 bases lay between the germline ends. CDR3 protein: CASSLDLSGEEQFF. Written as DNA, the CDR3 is TGTGCCAGCAGTCTAGACCTATCAGGGGAAGAGCAGTTCTTC.

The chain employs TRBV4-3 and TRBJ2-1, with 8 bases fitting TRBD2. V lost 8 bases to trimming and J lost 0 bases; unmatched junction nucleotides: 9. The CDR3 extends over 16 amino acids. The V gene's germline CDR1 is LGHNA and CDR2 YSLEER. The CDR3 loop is CASGIAGSGSYNEQFF. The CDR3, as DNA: TGCGCCAGCGGGATAGCGGGATCCGGCTCCTACAATGAGCAGTTCTTC.

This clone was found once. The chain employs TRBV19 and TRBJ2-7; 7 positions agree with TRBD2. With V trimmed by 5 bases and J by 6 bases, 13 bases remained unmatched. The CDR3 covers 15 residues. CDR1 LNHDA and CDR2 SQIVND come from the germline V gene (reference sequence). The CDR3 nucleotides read TGTGCCAGTAGTGTAAGACAGATGGGCGGGGGCGAGCAGTACTTC. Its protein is CASSVRQMGGGEQYF.

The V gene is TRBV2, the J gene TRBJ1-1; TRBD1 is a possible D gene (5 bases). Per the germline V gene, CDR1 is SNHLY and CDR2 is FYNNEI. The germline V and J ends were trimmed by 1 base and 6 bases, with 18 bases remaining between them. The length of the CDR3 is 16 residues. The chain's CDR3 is CASSEVSREFAAEAFF. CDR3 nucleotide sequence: TGTGCCAGCAGTGAAGTGTCCAGGGAATTTGCCGCTGAAGCTTTCTTT.

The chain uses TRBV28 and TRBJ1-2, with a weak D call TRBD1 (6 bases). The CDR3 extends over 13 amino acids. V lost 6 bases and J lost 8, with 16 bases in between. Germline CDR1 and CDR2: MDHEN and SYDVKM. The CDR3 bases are TGTGCCAGCAGCCGAGGGGGTTTTTACGGCTACACCTTC. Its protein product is CASSRGGFYGYTF.

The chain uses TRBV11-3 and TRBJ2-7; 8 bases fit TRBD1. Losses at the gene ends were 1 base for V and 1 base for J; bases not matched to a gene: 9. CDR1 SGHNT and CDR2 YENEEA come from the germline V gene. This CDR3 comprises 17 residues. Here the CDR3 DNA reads TGTGCCAGCAGCTTAGGAGGTGGAGGGACAGGATCCTACGAGCAGTACTTC. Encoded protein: CASSLGGGGTGSYEQYF.

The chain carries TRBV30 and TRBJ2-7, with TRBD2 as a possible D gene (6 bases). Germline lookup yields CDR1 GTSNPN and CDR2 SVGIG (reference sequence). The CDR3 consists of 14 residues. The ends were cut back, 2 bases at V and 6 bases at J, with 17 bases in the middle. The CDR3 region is CAWSPSVWGGEQYF. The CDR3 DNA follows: TGTGCCTGGAGTCCTTCCGTCTGGGGAGGCGAGCAGTACTTC.

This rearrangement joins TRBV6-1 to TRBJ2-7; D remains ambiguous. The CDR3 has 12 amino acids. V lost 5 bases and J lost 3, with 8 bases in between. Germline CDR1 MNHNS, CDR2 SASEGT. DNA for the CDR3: TGTGCCAGCAGTTCCACGGGCTACGAGCAGTACTTC. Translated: CASSSTGYEQYF.